This TCR beta chain was observed in a study of T cells in Graves' hyperthyroidism and ophthalmopathy. On the study more broadly: Blood from the periphery was taken at initial diagnosis, before any treatment.

The CDR3 length is 14 residues. Germline V gene data show CDR1 as LGHDT and CDR2 as YNNKEL (reference sequence). This clonotype was observed a few times. At one end, the junction sequence differs from germline, possibly due to a read error. TCR beta CDR3 sequences were amplified from RNA transcripts. First-round RT-PCR targeting the TCR CDR3 was performed with the HTBI primer set. TCRdb reprocessed the multiplex PCR reads with MiXCR, giving one entry per CDR3 protein. This sample carries under 750,000 distinct CDR3 sequences, approximately 19% of them seen once, and the ten largest clones take approximately 15%.

The sequence was obtained from a woman aged 50 to 60 with Graves' hyperthyroidism that later progressed to Graves' ophthalmopathy. The chain joins TRBV3-1 to TRBJ2-5, with no clear D. Source material: blood. The DNA for the CDR3 is TGTACCAGCAGCCAAGGCGTGACATTAGGGACCCAGTACTTC. Translating it yields CTSSQGVTLGTQYF.